The 14 T cell receptor beta chains given below trace back to one sample, sequenced in a study of cytomegalovirus exposure and HLA in healthy donors. Both 60 Vbeta primers and 13 Jbeta primers went into the PCR. Only in-frame clones appear in the TCRdb table, and some are missing; sequencing was by immunoSEQ multiplex PCR. The sample consists of roughly 130,000 clones, approximately 85% of them appearing once. The sequencing sample was made of PBMCs. All receptors come from a boy between 10 and 17 years old in good health and CMV-seronegative.

This chain joins TRBV5-6 and TRBJ2-5; TRBD2 aligns across 7 bases. J lost 3 bases, V lost 0 bases, and 8 bases had no gene match. CDR3 length: 16 residues. Germline CDR1 SGHDT, CDR2 YYEEEE. CDR3 protein: CASSLVGSGVEETQYF. The CDR3 region has the DNA TGTGCCAGCAGCTTGGTCGGGAGCGGGGTCGAAGAGACCCAGTACTTC.

The rearrangement uses TRBV4-2 and TRBJ2-3; 12 bases agree with TRBD2. The V gene's germline CDR1 is LGHNA and CDR2 YNFKEQ. CDR3 length equals 18 residues. V trimming: 0 bases; J trimming: 8 bases; junction bases outside the gene matches: 12. The CDR3 sequence: CASSQEVSSGRAGGTQYF. CDR3 sequence (DNA): TGTGCCAGCAGCCAAGAAGTCTCTAGCGGGAGGGCCGGGGGTACGCAGTATTTT.

The chain is built from TRBV6-1 and TRBJ1-3; D is ambiguous. Trimming removed 6 bases from V and 4 bases from J, with 4 bases in between. This CDR3 is built from 11 residues. Germline values: CDR1 MNHNS, CDR2 SASEGT. The CDR3 here is CASRAGNTIYF. As DNA, the CDR3 is TGTGCCAGCAGAGCGGGAAACACCATATATTTT.

V gene TRBV4-2 combines with J gene TRBJ1-4, with D uncertain. The CDR3 is 13 residues long. Germline V gives CDR1 LGHNA, CDR2 YNFKEQ. The germline V and J ends were trimmed by 8 bases and 6 bases, with 13 bases remaining between them. The CDR3 sequence: CASPMDRDEKLFF. In DNA form, the CDR3 reads TGTGCCAGCCCTATGGATCGGGATGAAAAACTGTTTTTT.

The rearrangement joins TRBV2 to TRBJ1-3, with D unclear. V lost 7 bases and J 4 bases, leaving 5 bases between the germline ends. Germline CDR1 is SNHLY and CDR2 is FYNNEI. CDR3 length equals 11 residues. Here the CDR3 reads CASIAGNTIYF. CDR3 DNA sequence: TGTGCCAGCATAGCCGGAAACACCATATATTTT.

The V and J genes are TRBV27 and TRBJ2-1; D call uncertain. The CDR3 loop spans 12 amino acids. With 3 bases removed from V and 9 bases from J, the gap between germline ends came to 9 bases. Germline lookup yields CDR1 MNHEY and CDR2 SMNVEV (reference sequence). The CDR3 nucleotides are TGTGCCAGCAGTTTCCCCCCTAGTGAGCAGTTCTTC. This translates into CASSFPPSEQFF.

The chain combines TRBV14 with TRBJ2-7, with D tentatively TRBD1 (6 bases). CDR1 and CDR2 (germline): SGHDN, FVKESK. The CDR3 sequence is 16 residues long. V dropped 1 base and J dropped 7 bases, with 20 bases sitting between them. This chain's CDR3 is CASSQGVQGPIWEQYF. The CDR3 nucleotides are TGTGCCAGCAGCCAAGGGGTGCAGGGGCCCATTTGGGAGCAGTACTTC. The whole variable domain, remainder taken from reference TRBV14 and TRBJ2-7, is EAGVTQFPSHSVIEKGQTVTLRCDPISGHDNLYWYRRVMGKEIKFLLHFVKESKQDESGMPNNRFLAERTGGTYSTLKVQPAELEDSGVYFCASSQGVQGPIWEQYFGPGTRLTVT.

The chain joins TRBV9 to TRBJ1-2, with 9 bases identical to TRBD1. The CDR3 totals 14 residues. The V gene's germline CDR1 is SGDLS and CDR2 YYNGEE. Trimming at V came to 0 bases and at J to 4 bases, leaving 1 base not matched to a gene. CDR3 DNA sequence: TGTGCCAGCAGCGTAGTGGACAGGGGCTATGGCTACACCTTC. Its protein is CASSVVDRGYGYTF. Full variable domain (remainder filled in from reference TRBV9 and TRBJ1-2): DSGVTQTPKHLITATGQRVTLRCSPRSGDLSVYWYQQSLDQGLQFLIQYYNGEERAKGNILERFSAQQFPDLHSELNLSSLELGDSALYFCASSVVDRGYGYTFGSGTRLTVV.

The gene calls are TRBV5-1 and TRBJ2-4; D gene unclear. Germline V CDR1 and CDR2: SGHRS, YFSETQ. This CDR3 has 11 amino acids. V lost 3 bases and J lost 6, with 4 bases in between. The CDR3 region is CASSSLNIQYF. The CDR3 DNA sequence: TGCGCCAGCAGCTCATTAAACATTCAGTACTTC.

As concerns this clone: The junction shows a germline mismatch at one end, possibly a read error. J is TRBJ2-7 and V is TRBV7-8; D unclear. The CDR3 consists of 14 residues. The germline V gene has CDR1 SGHVS and CDR2 FQNEAQ. As DNA, the CDR3 is TGTGCCAGCCGCTTTGGGCAGACATCTTACGAGCAGTACTTC. Amino acid sequence: CASRFGQTSYEQYF. Full variable domain (remainder filled in from reference TRBV7-8 and TRBJ2-7): GAGVSQSPRYKVAKRGQDVALRCDPISGHVSLFWYQQALGQGPEFLTYFQNEAQLDKSGLPSDRFFAERPEGSVSTLKIQRTQQEDSAVYLCASRFGQTSYEQYFGPGTRLTVT.

V is TRBV30 and J is TRBJ2-5, with D possibly TRBD2 on 6 matching bases. Trimming took off 5 bases at V and 10 bases at J, with 17 bases between the two ends. Looked up from germline, CDR1 is GTSNPN and CDR2 is SVGIG (reference sequence). This CDR3 region has 12 residues. In DNA, the CDR3 is TGTGCCTGGGGCGGGACGGTTCAAAGCCAGTACTTC. This gives the protein CAWGGTVQSQYF.

The chain uses TRBV4-2 and TRBJ1-6; 8 positions agree with TRBD1. V trimming: 3 bases; J trimming: 5 bases; junction bases outside the gene matches: 12. This CDR3 region has 18 residues. Germline lookup yields CDR1 LGHNA and CDR2 YNFKEQ. This CDR3 reads CASSQATGDMGDNSPLHF. The DNA for the CDR3 is TGTGCCAGCAGCCAGGCGACAGGGGACATGGGAGATAATTCACCCCTCCACTTT.

The chain links TRBV7-6 to TRBJ1-1; D perhaps matches TRBD1 (5 bases). The CDR3 is 16 amino acids. Looked up from germline, CDR1 is SGHVS and CDR2 is FNYEAQ. Between the trimmed V and J ends, which lost 5 bases and 0 bases, there was a span of 16 bases. The CDR3, as DNA: TGTGCCAGCAGCCAAAGGCCCGGGGGGATGAACACTGAAGCTTTCTTT. It translates to CASSQRPGGMNTEAFF.

V is TRBV5-6 and J is TRBJ2-3; D not resolved. The V and J ends lost 5 bases and 1 base respectively, with 8 bases between them. CDR1 SGHDT and CDR2 YYEEEE come from the germline V gene. CDR3 size: 13 residues. The CDR3 region is CASSSRGTDTQYF. In DNA form, the CDR3 reads TGTGCCAGCAGTTCCCGCGGCACAGATACGCAGTATTTT.